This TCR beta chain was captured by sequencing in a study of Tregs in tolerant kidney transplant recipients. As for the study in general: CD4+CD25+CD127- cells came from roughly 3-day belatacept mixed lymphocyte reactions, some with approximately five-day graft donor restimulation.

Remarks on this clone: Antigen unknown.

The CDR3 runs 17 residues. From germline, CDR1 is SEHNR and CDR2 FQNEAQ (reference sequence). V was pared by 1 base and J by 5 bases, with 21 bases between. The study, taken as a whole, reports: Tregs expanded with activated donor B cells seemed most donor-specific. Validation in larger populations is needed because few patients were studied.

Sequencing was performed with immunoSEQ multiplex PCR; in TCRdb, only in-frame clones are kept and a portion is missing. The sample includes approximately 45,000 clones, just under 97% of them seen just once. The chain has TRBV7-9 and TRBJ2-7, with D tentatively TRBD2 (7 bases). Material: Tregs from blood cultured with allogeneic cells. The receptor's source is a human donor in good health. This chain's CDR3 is CASSLDRGAGLYDEQYF. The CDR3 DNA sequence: TGTGCCAGCAGCTTAGATCGGGGGGCAGGTCTTTATGACGAGCAGTACTTC.